This T cell receptor (beta chain) is drawn from a study of vaccination effects on CD4 cells after COVID-19. Overall study findings and caveats: Recruitment yielded few convalescent patients, and the study had no early post-infection timepoints. Cross-reactivity toward common cold coronaviruses was confined to only 1 of 255 vaccine-induced clones in healthy vaccinees.

Under the ViraFEST assay, PBMC were stimulated with viral peptide pools so that antigen-specific CD4+ T cells expanded. Sequencing was performed afterwards. CD4+ T cell isolation took place after less than 13 days of culture. Prior SARS-CoV-2 infection was absent in the vaccine recipients, as shown by negative nucleocapsid antibodies. In culture with approximately 9.5 IU/ml IL-2 and about 10 ug/ml peptides, PBMC were grown at a few million per well. CDR1 and CDR2 (germline): LGHNA, YNFKEQ. The junction had 10 bases not matched to a gene; V was cut back by 7 bases and J by 2 bases. The CDR3 has 16 amino acids. Comment on this clone: Its antigen is currently unknown.

The assay was immunoSEQ multiplex PCR, and TCRdb's table has in-frame clones only and misses some. The sample holds about 41,000 clones, approximately 70% seen once. The TCR comes from a human donor who received a COVID-19 vaccine. The sample consisted of CD4+ T cells from PBMCs cultured with HCoV-OC43 spike peptides, taken before COVID-19 vaccination. Indicated subset: HCoV-OC43 spike overlapping peptide pool stimulation. V usage is TRBV4-2 and J usage is TRBJ2-2; 7 positions agree with TRBD2. The CDR3 loop is CASTPAGTKNTGELFF. CDR3 sequence (DNA): TGTGCCAGCACTCCAGCCGGGACTAAAAACACCGGGGAGCTGTTTTTT.